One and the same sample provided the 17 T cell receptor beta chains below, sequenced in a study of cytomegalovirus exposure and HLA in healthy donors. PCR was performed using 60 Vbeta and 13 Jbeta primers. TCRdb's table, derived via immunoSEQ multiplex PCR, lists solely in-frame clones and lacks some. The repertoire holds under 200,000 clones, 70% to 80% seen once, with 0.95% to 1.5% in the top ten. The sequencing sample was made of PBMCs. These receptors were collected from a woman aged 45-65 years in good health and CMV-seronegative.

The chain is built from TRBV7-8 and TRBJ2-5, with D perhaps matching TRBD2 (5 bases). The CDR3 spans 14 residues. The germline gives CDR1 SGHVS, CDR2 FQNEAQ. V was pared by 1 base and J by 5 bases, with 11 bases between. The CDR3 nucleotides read TGTGCCAGCAGCTTAGGTACTAGGCTCGAGACCCAGTACTTC. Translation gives CASSLGTRLETQYF.

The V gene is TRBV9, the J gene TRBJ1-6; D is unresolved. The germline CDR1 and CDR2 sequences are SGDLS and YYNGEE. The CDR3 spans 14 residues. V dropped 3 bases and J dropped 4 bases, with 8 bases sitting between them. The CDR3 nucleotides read TGTGCCAGCAGCGGGACTCCTTATAATTCACCCCTCCACTTT. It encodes CASSGTPYNSPLHF.

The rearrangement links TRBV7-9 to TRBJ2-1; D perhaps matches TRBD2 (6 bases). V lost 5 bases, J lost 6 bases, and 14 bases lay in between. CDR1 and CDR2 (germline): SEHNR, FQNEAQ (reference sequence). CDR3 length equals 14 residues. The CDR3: CASSPSGTFNEQFF. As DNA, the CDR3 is TGTGCCAGCAGCCCGTCCGGGACTTTCAATGAGCAGTTCTTC.

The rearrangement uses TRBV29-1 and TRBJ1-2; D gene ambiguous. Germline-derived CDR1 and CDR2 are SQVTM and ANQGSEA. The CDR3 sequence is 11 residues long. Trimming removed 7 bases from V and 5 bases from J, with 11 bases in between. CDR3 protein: CSAASGYGYTF. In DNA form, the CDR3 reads TGCAGCGCCGCCTCGGGGTATGGCTACACCTTC.

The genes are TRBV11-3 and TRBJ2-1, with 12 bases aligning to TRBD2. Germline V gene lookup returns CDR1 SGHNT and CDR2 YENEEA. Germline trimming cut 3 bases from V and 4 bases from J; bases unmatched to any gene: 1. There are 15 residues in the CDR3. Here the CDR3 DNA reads TGTGCCAGCAGCTTCGGGACTAGCGGGTACAATGAGCAGTTCTTC. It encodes CASSFGTSGYNEQFF.

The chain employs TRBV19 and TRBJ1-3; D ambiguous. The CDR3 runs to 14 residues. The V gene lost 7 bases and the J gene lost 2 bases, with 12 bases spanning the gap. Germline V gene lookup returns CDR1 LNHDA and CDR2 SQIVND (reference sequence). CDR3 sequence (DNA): TGTGCCAGTATTTCAAATGGGCCTGGAAACACCATATATTTT. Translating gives CASISNGPGNTIYF.

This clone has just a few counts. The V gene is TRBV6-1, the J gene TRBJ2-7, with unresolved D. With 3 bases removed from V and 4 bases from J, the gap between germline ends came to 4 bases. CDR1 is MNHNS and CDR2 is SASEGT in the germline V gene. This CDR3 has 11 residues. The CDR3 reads CASSERYEQYF. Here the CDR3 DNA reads TGTGCCAGCAGTGAGCGGTACGAGCAGTACTTC.

The chain's CDR3 is CASSTGQNTGELFF. The CDR3 nucleotides read TGCGCCAGCAGCACGGGACAGAATACCGGGGAGCTGTTTTTT. The chain combines TRBV5-1 with TRBJ2-2, with 7 nucleotides matching TRBD1. CDR1 SGHRS and CDR2 YFSETQ come from the germline V gene. V lost 4 bases, J lost 5 bases, and 5 bases stayed unmatched. This CDR3 comprises 14 residues.

The CDR3 sequence: CASSLQGQGNTEAFF. The CDR3 DNA reads TGTGCCAGCAGCTTACAGGGACAGGGTAACACTGAAGCTTTCTTT. The chain recombines TRBV7-2 with TRBJ1-1, with 9 bases lining up with TRBD1. With V trimmed by 2 bases and J by 2 bases, 3 bases remained unmatched. The CDR3 sequence is 15 residues long. Germline CDR1 reads SGHTA; CDR2 reads FQGNSA. The variable domain in full, completed from reference TRBV7-2 and TRBJ1-1, reads GAGVSQSPSNKVTEKGKDVELRCDPISGHTALYWYRQSLGQGLEFLIYFQGNSAPDKSGLPSDRFSAERTGGSVSTLTIQRTQQEDSAVYLCASSLQGQGNTEAFFGQGTRLTVV.

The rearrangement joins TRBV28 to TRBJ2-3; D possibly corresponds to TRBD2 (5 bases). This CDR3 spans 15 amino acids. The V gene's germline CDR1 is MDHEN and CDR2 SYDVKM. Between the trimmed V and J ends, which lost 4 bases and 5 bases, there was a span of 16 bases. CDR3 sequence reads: CASSSQDSRGDTQYF. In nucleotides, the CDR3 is TGTGCCAGCAGTTCTCAAGACTCCCGGGGAGATACGCAGTATTTT. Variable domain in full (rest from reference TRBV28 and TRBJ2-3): DVKVTQSSRYLVKRTGEKVFLECVQDMDHENMFWYRQDPGLGLRLIYFSYDVKMKEKGDIPEGYSVSREKKERFSLILESASTNQTSMYLCASSSQDSRGDTQYFGPGTRLTVL.

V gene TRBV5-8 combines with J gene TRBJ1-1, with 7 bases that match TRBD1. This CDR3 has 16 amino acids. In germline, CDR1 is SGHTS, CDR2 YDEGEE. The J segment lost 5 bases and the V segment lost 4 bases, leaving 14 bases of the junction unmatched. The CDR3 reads CASSRILGRGITEAFF. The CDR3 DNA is TGTGCCAGCAGCCGTATCTTGGGCAGGGGGATTACTGAAGCTTTCTTT.

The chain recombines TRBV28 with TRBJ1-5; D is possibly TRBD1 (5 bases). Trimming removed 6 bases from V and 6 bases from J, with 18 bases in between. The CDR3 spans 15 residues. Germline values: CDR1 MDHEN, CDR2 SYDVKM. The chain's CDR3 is CASSLGTGGSQPQHF. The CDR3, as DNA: TGTGCCAGCAGCCTAGGGACCGGGGGGAGTCAGCCCCAGCATTTT.

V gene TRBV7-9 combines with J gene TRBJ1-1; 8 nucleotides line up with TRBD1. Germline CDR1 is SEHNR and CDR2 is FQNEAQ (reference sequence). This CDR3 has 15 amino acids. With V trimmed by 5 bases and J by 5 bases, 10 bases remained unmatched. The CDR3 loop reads CASSRGGQGRTEAFF. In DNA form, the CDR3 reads TGTGCCAGCAGCCGCGGAGGACAGGGAAGAACTGAAGCTTTCTTT.

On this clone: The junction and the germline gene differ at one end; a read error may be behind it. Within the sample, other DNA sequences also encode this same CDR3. The CDR3 sequence: CASSYSGTGGYEQYF. The CDR3 DNA is TGTGCCAGCAGCTACTCGGGGACAGGGGGCTACGAGCAGTACTTC. The chain combines TRBV6-5 with TRBJ2-7; 11 bases are a match to TRBD1. The length of the CDR3 is 15 residues. Germline-derived CDR1 and CDR2 are MNHEY and SVGAGI.

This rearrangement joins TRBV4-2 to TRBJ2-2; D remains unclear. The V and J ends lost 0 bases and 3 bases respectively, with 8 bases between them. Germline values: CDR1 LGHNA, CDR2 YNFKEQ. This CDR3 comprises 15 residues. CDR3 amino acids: CASSQDLQHTGELFF. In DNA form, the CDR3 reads TGTGCCAGCAGCCAAGATCTACAGCACACCGGGGAGCTGTTTTTT.

The CDR3 region has the DNA TGTGCCAGCAATGTCTGGGACAATAGCAATCAGCCCCAGCATTTT. It codes for CASNVWDNSNQPQHF. V usage is TRBV2 and J usage is TRBJ1-5; a weak D match, TRBD1 (6 bases). The V and J ends lost 7 bases and 0 bases respectively, with 13 bases between them. The germline V gene has CDR1 SNHLY and CDR2 FYNNEI. The CDR3 length is 15 residues.

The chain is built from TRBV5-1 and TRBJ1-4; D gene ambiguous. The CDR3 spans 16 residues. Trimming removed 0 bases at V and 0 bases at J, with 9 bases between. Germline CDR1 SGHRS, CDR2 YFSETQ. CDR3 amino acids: CASSLGDKATNEKLFF. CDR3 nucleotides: TGCGCCAGCAGCTTGGGTGACAAGGCAACTAATGAAAAACTGTTTTTT.